The subject of this entry is one T cell receptor beta chain. These data come from a study of blood T cell repertoires in COVID-19. Overall study context: The study drew acute and convalescent COVID-19 samples from the United States, Italy and Spain. From T cells, B-cell-depleted T cells, or PBMCs came the material, which was cDNA or gDNA.

Source study methods: Estimation of nucleated cell counts relied on the amplification of reference gene primers. Produced via immunoSEQ multiplex PCR; TCRdb's table is partial and in-frame only. V and J calls and clone size are copied from that table; D and trimming were computed from the DNA. The sample holds about 240,000 clones, about 84% seen once. The germline V gene encodes CDR1 LGHDT and CDR2 YNNKEL (reference sequence). The CDR3 has 14 amino acids. Trimming pared 0 bases from V and 2 bases from J, leaving 6 bases between. The gene calls are TRBV3-1 (or the pseudogene TRBV3-2) and TRBJ2-3; D ambiguous. The TCR was taken from an elderly man with acute or convalescent COVID-19. Sequencing was done on a sample of peripheral blood. As DNA, the CDR3 is TGTGCCAGCAGCCAAGATCTACCCACAGATACGCAGTATTTT. Protein sequence: CASSQDLPTDTQYF.